Sequencing of this T cell receptor (beta chain) was carried out in a study of T cells in Graves' hyperthyroidism and ophthalmopathy. As for the study in general: Peripheral blood was taken when the disease was first diagnosed, before any treatment began.

This clonotype was counted many times. Its cognate antigen is unknown. Amplified regions were TCR beta CDR3 sequences from RNA transcripts. The TCR CDR3 first-round RT-PCR relied on the HTBI primer set. Using its own MiXCR run on the multiplex PCR reads, TCRdb lists one record per CDR3 protein. The sample holds 400,000 to 500,000 distinct CDR3 sequences; approximately 15% are singletons and the top ten take 5% to 6.5%. Overall study results and limits: Most clonotypes expanded in the thyroid (above 0.001) were also present in blood.

An absence of ophthalmopathy progression within 18 months meant stable Graves' hyperthyroidism. Trimming removed 4 bases at V and 2 bases at J, with 10 bases between. This CDR3 comprises 14 residues. CDR1 and CDR2 (germline): SEHNR, FQNEAQ (reference sequence). Sequencing was carried out using blood. This clonotype originated in a woman aged 18 to 35 with Graves' hyperthyroidism. The rearrangement uses TRBV7-9 and TRBJ2-3, with D possibly matching TRBD2 (6 bases). CDR3 DNA: TGTGCCAGCAGCTCCCGGGAGCCCACAGATACGCAGTATTTT. Translating gives CASSSREPTDTQYF.